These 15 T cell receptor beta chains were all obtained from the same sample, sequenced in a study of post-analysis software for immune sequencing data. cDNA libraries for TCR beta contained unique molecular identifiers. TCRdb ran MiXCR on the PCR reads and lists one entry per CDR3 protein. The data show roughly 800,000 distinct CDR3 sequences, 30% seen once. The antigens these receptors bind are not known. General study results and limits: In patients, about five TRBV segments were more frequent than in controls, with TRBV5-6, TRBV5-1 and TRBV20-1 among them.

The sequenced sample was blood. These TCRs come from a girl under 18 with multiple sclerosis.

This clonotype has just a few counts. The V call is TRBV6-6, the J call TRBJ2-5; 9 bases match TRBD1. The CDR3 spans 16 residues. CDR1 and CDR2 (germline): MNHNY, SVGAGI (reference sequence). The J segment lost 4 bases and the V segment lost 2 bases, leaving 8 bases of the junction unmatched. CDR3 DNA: TGTGCCAGCAGTTACGGAGACAGGGGGTCAGGAGAGACCCAGTACTTC. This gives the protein CASSYGDRGSGETQYF.

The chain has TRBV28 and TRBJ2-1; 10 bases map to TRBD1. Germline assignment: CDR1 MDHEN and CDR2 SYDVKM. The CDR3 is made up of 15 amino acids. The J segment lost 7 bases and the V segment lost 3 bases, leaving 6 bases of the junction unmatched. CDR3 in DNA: TGTGCCAGCAGTTTGACAGGGGGCTATTTGAATGAGCAGTTCTTC. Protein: CASSLTGGYLNEQFF.

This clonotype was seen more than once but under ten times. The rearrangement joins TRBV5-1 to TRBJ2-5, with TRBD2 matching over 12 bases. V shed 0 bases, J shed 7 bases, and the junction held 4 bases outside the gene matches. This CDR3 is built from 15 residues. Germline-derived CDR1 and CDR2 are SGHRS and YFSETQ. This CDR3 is CASSLGTSGTRTQYF. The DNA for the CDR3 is TGCGCCAGCAGCTTGGGGACTAGCGGGACCCGGACCCAGTACTTC.

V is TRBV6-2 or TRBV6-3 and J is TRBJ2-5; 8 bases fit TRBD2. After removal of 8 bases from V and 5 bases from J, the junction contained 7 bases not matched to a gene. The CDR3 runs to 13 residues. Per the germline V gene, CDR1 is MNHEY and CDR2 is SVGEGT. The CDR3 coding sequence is TGTGCCAGCCGGGCTAGCGGGTCGGAGACCCAGTACTTC. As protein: CASRASGSETQYF.

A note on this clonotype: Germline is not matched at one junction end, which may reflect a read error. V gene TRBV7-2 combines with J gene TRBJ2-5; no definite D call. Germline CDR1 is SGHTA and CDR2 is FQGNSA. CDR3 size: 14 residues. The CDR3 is CACSRAPPEETQYF. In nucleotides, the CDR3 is TGTGCCTGCAGTCGCGCCCCGCCTGAAGAGACCCAGTACTTC.

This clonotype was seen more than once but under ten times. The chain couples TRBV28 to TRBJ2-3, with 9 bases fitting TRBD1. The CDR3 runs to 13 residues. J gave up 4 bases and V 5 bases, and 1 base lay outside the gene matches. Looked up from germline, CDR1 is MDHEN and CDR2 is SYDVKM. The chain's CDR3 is CASSGDRADTQYF. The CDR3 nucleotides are TGTGCCAGCAGTGGGGACAGGGCAGATACGCAGTATTTT. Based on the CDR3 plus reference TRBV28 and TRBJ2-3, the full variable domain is DVKVTQSSRYLVKRTGEKVFLECVQDMDHENMFWYRQDPGLGLRLIYFSYDVKMKEKGDIPEGYSVSREKKERFSLILESASTNQTSMYLCASSGDRADTQYFGPGTRLTVL.

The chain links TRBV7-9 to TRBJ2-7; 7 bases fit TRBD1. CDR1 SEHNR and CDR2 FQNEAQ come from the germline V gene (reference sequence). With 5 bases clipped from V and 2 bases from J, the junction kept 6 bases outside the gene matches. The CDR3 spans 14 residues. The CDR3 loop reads CASSGGGQTYEQYF. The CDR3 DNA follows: TGTGCCAGCAGCGGTGGGGGACAGACCTACGAGCAGTACTTC.

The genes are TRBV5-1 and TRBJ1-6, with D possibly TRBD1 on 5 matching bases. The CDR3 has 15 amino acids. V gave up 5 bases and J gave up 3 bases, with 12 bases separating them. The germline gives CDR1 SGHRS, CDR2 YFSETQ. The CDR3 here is CASRRGTNYNSPLHF. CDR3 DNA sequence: TGCGCCAGCAGGCGGGGGACCAACTATAATTCACCCCTCCACTTT.

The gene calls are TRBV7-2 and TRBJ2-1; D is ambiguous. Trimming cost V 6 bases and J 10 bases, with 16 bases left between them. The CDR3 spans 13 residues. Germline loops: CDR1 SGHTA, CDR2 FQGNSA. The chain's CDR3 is CASSYGPLYEQFF. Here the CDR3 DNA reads TGTGCCAGCAGTTACGGGCCACTATACGAGCAGTTCTTC.

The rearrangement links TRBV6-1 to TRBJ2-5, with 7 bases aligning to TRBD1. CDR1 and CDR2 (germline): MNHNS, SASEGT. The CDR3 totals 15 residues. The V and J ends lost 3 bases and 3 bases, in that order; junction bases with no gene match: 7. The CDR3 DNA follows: TGTGCCAGCAGTGACGCCGGGACAGCAAAAGAGACCCAGTACTTC. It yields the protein CASSDAGTAKETQYF.

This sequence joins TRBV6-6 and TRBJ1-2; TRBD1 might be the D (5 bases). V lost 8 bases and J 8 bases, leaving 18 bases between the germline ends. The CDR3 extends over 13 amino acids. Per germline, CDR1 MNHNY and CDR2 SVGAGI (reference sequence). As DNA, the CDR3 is TGTGCCAGCTCCGGGGTCGGGGCAAGGGGCTACACCTTC. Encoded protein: CASSGVGARGYTF.

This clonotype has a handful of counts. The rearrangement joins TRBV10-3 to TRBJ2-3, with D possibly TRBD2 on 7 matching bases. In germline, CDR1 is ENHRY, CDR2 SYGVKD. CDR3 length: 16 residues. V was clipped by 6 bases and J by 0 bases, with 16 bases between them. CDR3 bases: TGTGCCATCAGCGAACATAAGGGGGGGAGCACAGATACGCAGTATTTT. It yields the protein CAISEHKGGSTDTQYF.

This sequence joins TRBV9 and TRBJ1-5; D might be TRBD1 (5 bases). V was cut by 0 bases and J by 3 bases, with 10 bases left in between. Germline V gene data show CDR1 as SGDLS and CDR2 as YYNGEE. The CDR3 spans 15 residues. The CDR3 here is CASSVGQFLNQPQHF. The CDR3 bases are TGTGCCAGCAGCGTAGGACAGTTTCTCAATCAGCCCCAGCATTTT.

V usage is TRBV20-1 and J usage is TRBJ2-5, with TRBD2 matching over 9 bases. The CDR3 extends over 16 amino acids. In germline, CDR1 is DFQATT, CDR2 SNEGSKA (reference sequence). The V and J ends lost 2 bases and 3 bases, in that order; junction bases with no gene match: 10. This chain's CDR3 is CSARYIGGGEKETQYF. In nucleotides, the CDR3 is TGCAGTGCTAGATATATTGGCGGGGGGGAAAAAGAGACCCAGTACTTC.

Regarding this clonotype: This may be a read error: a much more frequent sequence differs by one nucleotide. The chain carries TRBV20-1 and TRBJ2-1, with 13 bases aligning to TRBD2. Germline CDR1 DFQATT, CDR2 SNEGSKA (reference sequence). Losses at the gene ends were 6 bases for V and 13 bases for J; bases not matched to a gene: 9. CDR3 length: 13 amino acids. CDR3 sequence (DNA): TGCAGTGCGGGGACTAGCGGGGTGAAGACCCAGTTCTTC. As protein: CSAGTSGVKTQFF.